These 22 T cell receptor beta chains were sequenced from one sample in a study of T cells in Graves' hyperthyroidism and ophthalmopathy. The source material, RNA transcripts, was used to amplify TCR beta CDR3 regions. The primer set for the first-round RT-PCR of the TCR CDR3 was HTBI. TCRdb used MiXCR to reprocess the multiplex PCR reads, holding one entry per CDR3 protein. The sample lists 490,000 or so distinct CDR3 sequences, roughly 16% occurring once. Material for sequencing was blood. The receptors here all came from a woman aged 25 to 39 with Graves' ophthalmopathy.

This clonotype was picked up many times. The chain couples TRBV28 to TRBJ1-5; tentatively, D is TRBD1 (5 bases). The CDR3 loop spans 15 amino acids. V lost 3 bases to trimming and J lost 2 bases, with 11 bases between them. In germline, CDR1 is MDHEN, CDR2 SYDVKM. The CDR3 loop reads CASSLRLTGNQPQHF. The CDR3 DNA follows: TGTGCCAGCAGTTTGCGCCTGACAGGCAATCAGCCCCAGCATTTT. Full variable domain (missing parts from reference TRBV28 and TRBJ1-5): DVKVTQSSRYLVKRTGEKVFLECVQDMDHENMFWYRQDPGLGLRLIYFSYDVKMKEKGDIPEGYSVSREKKERFSLILESASTNQTSMYLCASSLRLTGNQPQHFGDGTRLSIL.

This clonotype was observed at least ten times. The chain uses TRBV6-1 and TRBJ1-1, with D unresolved. CDR1 and CDR2 from the germline V gene are MNHNS and SASEGT. Trimming left V 6 bases short and J 0 bases short, with 17 bases between. This CDR3 is built from 16 residues. CDR3 sequence reads: CASRDPGRPMNTEAFF. The DNA of the CDR3 is TGTGCCAGCAGGGATCCGGGCCGCCCCATGAACACTGAAGCTTTCTTT.

This clonotype was detected ten times or more. This chain connects TRBV6-1 to TRBJ2-1; TRBD2 might be the D (5 bases). There are 16 residues in the CDR3. Trimming took 5 bases from V and 0 from J, leaving 14 bases between them. CDR1 is MNHNS, CDR2 SASEGT, per germline. This CDR3 is CASSSPRLASYNEQFF. DNA of the CDR3: TGTGCCAGCAGTTCTCCCCGGCTAGCCTCCTACAATGAGCAGTTCTTC.

This clonotype was seen repeatedly, ten times or more. V usage is TRBV7-2 and J usage is TRBJ2-7; TRBD2 might be the D (6 bases). The V gene's germline CDR1 is SGHTA and CDR2 FQGNSA. V dropped 1 base and J dropped 4 bases, with 17 bases sitting between them. The CDR3 has 16 residues. The CDR3 DNA follows: TGTGCCAGCAGCTTAGACCCTAGTAGCGGAATATACGAGCAGTACTTC. Its protein product is CASSLDPSSGIYEQYF. The full variable domain, with the rest looked up from reference TRBV7-2 and TRBJ2-7, is GAGVSQSPSNKVTEKGKDVELRCDPISGHTALYWYRQSLGQGLEFLIYFQGNSAPDKSGLPSDRFSAERTGGSVSTLTIQRTQQEDSAVYLCASSLDPSSGIYEQYFGPGTRLTVT.

Of note for this clonotype: Possible read error: a much larger clone is one base away. The chain combines TRBV20-1 with TRBJ1-6; 7 bases line up with TRBD1. After removal of 0 bases from V and 9 bases from J, the junction contained 5 bases not matched to a gene. The CDR3 runs to 14 residues. Germline V gene lookup returns CDR1 DFQATT and CDR2 SNEGSKA (reference sequence). The CDR3 DNA sequence: TGCAGTGCTAGAGAGGCAGGGGGTAGTTCACCCCTCCACTTT. This translates into CSAREAGGSSPLHF.

The sample holds many counts of this clonotype. The gene calls are TRBV20-1 and TRBJ2-2, with 11 bases identical to TRBD2. The CDR3 totals 19 residues. V was pared by 3 bases and J by 4 bases, with 16 bases of the junction left unmatched. Germline CDR1 is DFQATT and CDR2 is SNEGSKA (reference sequence). CDR3 sequence: CSARGLFLAGGISTGELFF. The CDR3 DNA reads as TGCAGTGCTAGGGGGTTATTTCTAGCGGGAGGTATTAGCACCGGGGAGCTGTTTTTT.

This chain uses TRBV4-1 with TRBJ2-7; D is perhaps TRBD1 or TRBD2 (5 bases each). CDR1 is MGHRA and CDR2 is YSYEKL in the germline V gene. Trimming removed 2 bases at V and 4 bases at J, with 18 bases between. The CDR3 sequence is 16 residues long. The CDR3 coding sequence is TGCGCCAGCAGCCAAACCGCAGGGACCCCTAGGTACGAGCAGTACTTC. Protein sequence: CASSQTAGTPRYEQYF.

This clonotype showed up many times. The chain couples TRBV2 to TRBJ2-7; 9 bases map to TRBD2. In germline, CDR1 is SNHLY, CDR2 FYNNEI. With V trimmed by 2 bases and J by 3 bases, 8 bases remained unmatched. This CDR3 spans 16 amino acids. Here the CDR3 DNA reads TGTGCCAGCAGTGAATGGGGAAGCGGGAGGAACTACGAGCAGTACTTC. Translating gives CASSEWGSGRNYEQYF.

V and J are TRBV20-1 and TRBJ2-5; D could derive from TRBD1 or TRBD2 (5 bases each). CDR1 and CDR2 (germline): DFQATT, SNEGSKA (reference sequence). The V end lost 6 bases, the J end lost 4 bases, and 18 bases lay between the germline ends. The CDR3 has 14 amino acids. The CDR3 is CSAEPWGSGETQYF. DNA of the CDR3: TGCAGTGCCGAACCCTGGGGGAGTGGAGAGACCCAGTACTTC.

This clonotype was seen at least ten times. CDR3 residues: CASSFPPSGSDNEQFF. The CDR3 bases are TGTGCCAGCAGTTTTCCCCCTAGCGGGAGTGATAATGAGCAGTTCTTC. The chain is built from TRBV28 and TRBJ2-1; TRBD2 matches at 10 bases. V gave up 3 bases and J gave up 7 bases; unmatched junction bases: 9. CDR1 MDHEN and CDR2 SYDVKM come from the germline V gene. The CDR3 has 16 amino acids.

This clonotype was seen many times. The gene calls are TRBV2 and TRBJ2-7, with 8 bases fitting TRBD1. Germline CDR1 is SNHLY and CDR2 is FYNNEI. CDR3 length: 15 residues. V gave up 6 bases and J gave up 5 bases; unmatched junction bases: 12. The CDR3 region is CASSGVLDRANEQYF. CDR3 coding DNA: TGTGCCAGCAGCGGCGTATTGGACAGGGCCAACGAGCAGTACTTC. The full variable domain, completed using reference TRBV2 and TRBJ2-7, is EPEVTQTPSHQVTQMGQEVILRCVPISNHLYFYWYRQILGQKVEFLVSFYNNEISEKSEIFDDQFSVERPDGSNFTLKIRSTKLEDSAMYFCASSGVLDRANEQYFGPGTRLTVT.

This clonotype was seen repeatedly, ten times or more. V gene TRBV27 combines with J gene TRBJ1-1, with a possible D match to TRBD1 (5 bases). This CDR3 spans 16 amino acids. The ends were cut back, 0 bases at V and 0 bases at J, with 11 bases in the middle. The germline CDR1 and CDR2 sequences are MNHEY and SMNVEV (reference sequence). CDR3 region: CASSLSLGTVNTEAFF. The CDR3, as DNA: TGTGCCAGCAGTTTATCCCTCGGGACGGTGAACACTGAAGCTTTCTTT.

On this clonotype: A read error is possible here, since a much larger clone lies one base away. The chain combines TRBV24-1 with TRBJ2-7; the D gene is possibly TRBD2 (6 bases). V was trimmed by 6 bases and J by 7 bases, leaving 18 bases between them. The CDR3 totals 14 residues. CDR1 is KGHDR, CDR2 SFDVKD, per germline. CDR3 sequence reads: CATSKTGGTGEQYF. The CDR3 nucleotides read TGTGCCACCAGTAAGACTGGCGGGACTGGGGAGCAGTACTTC.

In this sample, this clonotype turned up many times. The J gene is TRBJ1-2, the V gene TRBV11-1, with 9 bases identical to TRBD1. V dropped 5 bases and J dropped 3; count of bases not matched to a gene: 4. The CDR3 totals 14 residues. Germline values: CDR1 SGHAT, CDR2 FQDESV (reference sequence). CDR3 DNA: TGTGCCAGCAGCCTACAGGGGGCGGACTATGGCTACACCTTC. Encoded protein: CASSLQGADYGYTF.

The CDR3 coding sequence is TGTGCCAGCAGCTTGGGCGGGAGGGCCAATAGGTTAGATACGCAGTATTTT. Translation: CASSLGGRANRLDTQYF. The chain couples TRBV7-2 to TRBJ2-3, with 9 bases lining up with TRBD2. Trimming cost V 3 bases and J 5 bases; bases outside gene matches: 12. This CDR3 has 17 residues. In germline, CDR1 is SGHTA, CDR2 FQGNSA.

This clonotype showed up many times. V and J are TRBV7-2 and TRBJ2-1; 13 bases are shared with TRBD2. After removal of 3 bases from V and 0 bases from J, the junction contained 11 bases not matched to a gene. This CDR3 has 20 residues. Germline CDR1 SGHTA, CDR2 FQGNSA. For the CDR3, the DNA is TGTGCCAGCAGCTTTAATCCTGGACTAGCGGGAGACCGCTCCTACAATGAGCAGTTCTTC. Amino acid sequence: CASSFNPGLAGDRSYNEQFF.

This clonotype has at least ten counts. The gene calls are TRBV11-3 and TRBJ2-7; D tentatively reads TRBD1 or TRBD2 (5 bases each). The V and J ends lost 2 bases and 4 bases respectively, with 15 bases between them. The CDR3 totals 15 residues. Germline loops: CDR1 SGHNT, CDR2 YENEEA. The CDR3 bases are TGTGCCAGCAGCTTAAACACGGGGCCGTTTTACGAGCAGTACTTC. As protein: CASSLNTGPFYEQYF.

This clonotype occurred many times. The chain links TRBV7-2 to TRBJ2-1; 9 bases match TRBD2. In germline, CDR1 is SGHTA, CDR2 FQGNSA. J was trimmed by 4 bases and V by 3 bases; bases with no gene match: 13. This CDR3 has 18 residues. The CDR3 protein is CASSFGAGGSELYNEQFF. The CDR3 DNA follows: TGTGCCAGCAGCTTTGGGGCGGGAGGGTCCGAACTTTACAATGAGCAGTTCTTC.

This clonotype was observed at least ten times. The rearrangement joins TRBV30 to TRBJ2-7; 8 nucleotides align to TRBD2. J gave up 2 bases and V 1 base, and 7 bases lay outside the gene matches. The germline gives CDR1 GTSNPN, CDR2 SVGIG (reference sequence). The CDR3 loop spans 15 amino acids. Here the CDR3 reads CAWSAGGAKPYEQYF. The CDR3 nucleotides read TGTGCCTGGAGTGCGGGGGGGGCGAAGCCCTACGAGCAGTACTTC.

This rearrangement joins TRBV9 to TRBJ2-7; D call uncertain. The CDR3 is 12 residues long. CDR1 SGDLS and CDR2 YYNGEE come from the germline V gene. Between the trimmed V and J ends, which lost 0 bases and 3 bases, there was a span of 4 bases. CDR3 sequence: CASSVADYEQYF. DNA of the CDR3: TGTGCCAGCAGCGTAGCGGACTACGAGCAGTACTTC.

V gene TRBV4-3 combines with J gene TRBJ2-7; D may be TRBD1 (5 bases). CDR1 is LGHNA, CDR2 YSLEER, per germline. This CDR3 has 15 residues. V was cut by 0 bases and J by 0 bases, with 9 bases left in between. The CDR3 spells CASSQDLDSSYEQYF. CDR3 bases: TGCGCCAGCAGCCAAGATCTCGACAGCTCCTACGAGCAGTACTTC.

In regard to this clonotype: Germline is not matched at one junction end, which may reflect a read error. V gene TRBV7-2 combines with J gene TRBJ1-2, with TRBD1 matching 7 bases. The CDR3 is 15 amino acids. Looked up from germline, CDR1 is SGHTA and CDR2 is FQGNSA. CDR3: CARSSVTSRGGGYTF. The DNA for the CDR3 is TGTGCCAGAAGCTCCGTAACATCCAGGGGGGGTGGCTACACCTTC. The full variable domain, rest sourced from reference TRBV7-2 and TRBJ1-2, is GAGVSQSPSNKVTEKGKDVELRCDPISGHTALYWYRQSLGQGLEFLIYFQGNSAPDKSGLPSDRFSAERTGGSVSTLTIQRTQQEDSAVYLCARSSVTSRGGGYTFGSGTRLTVV.